This TCR beta chain comes out of a study of blood T cell repertoires in COVID-19. Study-level background: Sites across the United States, Italy and Spain contributed samples from acute and convalescent COVID-19. PBMCs, B-cell-depleted T cells, or T cells provided the cDNA or gDNA that made up the material.

This clone was seen just once. V was trimmed by 4 bases and J by 0 bases, leaving 16 bases between them. Germline values: CDR1 SGHRS, CDR2 YFSETQ. The CDR3 is 17 residues long. In the authors' workflow: How many nucleated cells were present was estimated from reference gene primer amplification. Method: immunoSEQ multiplex PCR; TCRdb's copy keeps in-frame clones and lacks some. V and J calls and clone size follow that table, whereas D and trimming were derived from the DNA. The sample has about 280,000 clones; about 90% are singletons. Sample: peripheral blood. The TCR was taken from a woman in her 50s who had recovered from COVID-19. This chain links TRBV5-1 with TRBJ1-4; the D is unclear. In DNA, the CDR3 is TGCGCCAGCAGCCCTGGCGCCGGGGTCACAACTAATGAAAAACTGTTTTTT. Translated, it gives CASSPGAGVTTNEKLFF.